The 14 T cell receptor beta chains in this list originate from one sample, sequenced in a study of T cells and Merkel cell carcinoma outcomes. Sequencing used immunoSEQ multiplex PCR; TCRdb keeps in-frame clones, though not all of them. The table lists under 25,000 clones, roughly 87% of them singletons. Sequenced input: tumor tissue from Merkel cell carcinoma. These receptors all stem from a human donor with Merkel cell carcinoma.

The chain joins TRBV6-6 to TRBJ2-3; 8 bases match TRBD1. The germline V gene encodes CDR1 MNHNY and CDR2 SVGAGI (reference sequence). V shed 6 bases, J shed 4 bases, and the junction held 9 bases outside the gene matches. The CDR3 is 15 amino acids. DNA for the CDR3: TGTGCCAGCAGCCGAGGGCAGGGGGCCGCAGATACGCAGTATTTT. This codes for CASSRGQGAADTQYF.

The V and J genes are TRBV9 and TRBJ2-3; no definite D call. Deletions cut 3 bases from V and 4 bases from J, with 12 bases between. The germline V gene encodes CDR1 SGDLS and CDR2 YYNGEE. CDR3 length equals 14 residues. The CDR3 DNA reads TGTGCCAGCAGCGGGCGACCGGACGCAGATACGCAGTATTTT. Amino acid sequence: CASSGRPDADTQYF. Filled out from reference TRBV9 and TRBJ2-3, the complete variable domain reads DSGVTQTPKHLITATGQRVTLRCSPRSGDLSVYWYQQSLDQGLQFLIQYYNGEERAKGNILERFSAQQFPDLHSELNLSSLELGDSALYFCASSGRPDADTQYFGPGTRLTVL.

The chain couples TRBV7-9 to TRBJ2-1; TRBD1 or TRBD2 may be the D gene (5 bases each). V was clipped by 2 bases and J by 4 bases, with 6 bases between them. Germline assignment: CDR1 SEHNR and CDR2 FQNEAQ (reference sequence). The CDR3 is 13 amino acids. The CDR3 DNA reads as TGTGCCAGCAGCTTATGGGGGTACAATGAGCAGTTCTTC. It translates to CASSLWGYNEQFF.

This clone has only a few counts. The chain links TRBV9 to TRBJ2-7; 8 bases are shared with TRBD1. Germline V gives CDR1 SGDLS, CDR2 YYNGEE. After removal of 4 bases from V and 0 bases from J, the junction contained 9 bases not matched to a gene. The CDR3 spans 16 residues. CDR3 residues: CASSPSTGVLSYEQYF. CDR3 bases: TGTGCCAGCAGCCCGTCGACAGGGGTCCTCTCCTACGAGCAGTACTTC.

The rearrangement joins TRBV6-1 to TRBJ1-1, with D possibly being TRBD1 (6 bases). CDR1 and CDR2 from the germline V gene are MNHNS and SASEGT. This CDR3 has 13 amino acids. Trimming removed 3 bases at V and 6 bases at J, with 11 bases between. The CDR3 region has the DNA TGTGCCAGCAGTGATAACAGGGTCGCTGAAGCTTTCTTT. Amino acid sequence: CASSDNRVAEAFF.

The chain recombines TRBV6-1 with TRBJ2-7; D not resolved. The CDR3 loop spans 14 amino acids. Per the germline V gene, CDR1 is MNHNS and CDR2 is SASEGT. Trimming removed 6 bases from V and 4 bases from J, with 16 bases in between. This chain's CDR3 is CASSRSGSSYEQYF. The CDR3 DNA reads TGTGCCAGCAGCCGATCTGGCAGTAGTTACGAGCAGTACTTC.

The chain combines TRBV4-2 with TRBJ1-1; no clear D gene. The CDR3 has 16 amino acids. The germline V gene has CDR1 LGHNA and CDR2 YNFKEQ. Trimming stripped 0 bases from V and 0 bases from J, with 11 bases between. This chain's CDR3 is CASSQDPDRLNTEAFF. As DNA, the CDR3 is TGTGCCAGCAGCCAAGATCCCGACCGCCTGAACACTGAAGCTTTCTTT.

V and J are TRBV28 and TRBJ1-2; D call uncertain. The V end was cut by 3 bases, the J end by 6 bases, with 5 bases between. The CDR3 is 11 residues long. Germline V CDR1 and CDR2: MDHEN, SYDVKM. CDR3 in DNA: TGTGCCAGCAGTTTGAAGGATGGCTACACCTTC. Protein sequence: CASSLKDGYTF.

The V and J genes are TRBV29-1 and TRBJ1-2; D uncertain. This CDR3 contains 13 residues. Per the germline V gene, CDR1 is SQVTM and CDR2 is ANQGSEA. The V gene lost 3 bases and the J gene lost 6 bases, with 14 bases spanning the gap. The CDR3, as DNA: TGCAGCGTTGAGCCTACTGAGTTACATGGCTACACCTTC. As protein: CSVEPTELHGYTF.

The chain links TRBV28 to TRBJ1-1, with a weak D call TRBD1 (5 bases). Germline CDR1 reads MDHEN; CDR2 reads SYDVKM. The CDR3 spans 15 residues. Trimming stripped 2 bases from V and 1 base from J, with 11 bases between. Written as DNA, the CDR3 is TGTGCCAGCAGTTTAAGCGGGGCGACGAACACTGAAGCTTTCTTT. As protein: CASSLSGATNTEAFF.

Written as DNA, the CDR3 is TGTGCCAGCAGTGAGCCGGGGGGCCCTCGGGAGACCCAGTACTTC. Translation gives CASSEPGGPRETQYF. This sequence joins TRBV27 and TRBJ2-5, with a weak D call TRBD2 (7 bases). Trimming removed 5 bases at V and 5 bases at J, with 18 bases between. Per germline, CDR1 MNHEY and CDR2 SMNVEV (reference sequence). CDR3 length: 15 amino acids.

The sample holds a few counts of this clone. The rearrangement links TRBV18 to TRBJ1-2; the D gene is possibly TRBD1 (6 bases). The CDR3 spans 15 residues. V shed 6 bases and J shed 0 bases, with 14 bases lying between them. Germline V gene sequence: CDR1 KGHSH, CDR2 LQKENI. Written as DNA, the CDR3 is TGTGCCAGCTCCCGGGCCAACAGGGCTAACTATGGCTACACCTTC. Translating gives CASSRANRANYGYTF.

This clone occurred a few times. This chain connects TRBV19 to TRBJ1-2; D gene unclear. The CDR3 extends over 13 amino acids. Trimming took off 7 bases at V and 4 bases at J, with 13 bases between the two ends. CDR1 LNHDA and CDR2 SQIVND come from the germline V gene (reference sequence). The CDR3: CASTAARIYGYTF. As DNA, the CDR3 is TGTGCCAGTACCGCCGCCAGGATCTATGGCTACACCTTC.

The J gene is TRBJ2-1, the V gene TRBV7-9, with D perhaps TRBD1 or TRBD2 (5 bases each). The CDR3 spans 16 residues. Germline CDR1 and CDR2: SEHNR and FQNEAQ (reference sequence). Trimming removed 5 bases from V and 12 bases from J, with 26 bases in between. The CDR3 coding sequence is TGTGCCAGCAGCCCCCCCAGGTTGGCGGGCAGGGCCTCGCAGTTCTTC. This translates into CASSPPRLAGRASQFF. Filled out from reference TRBV7-9 and TRBJ2-1, the complete variable domain reads DTGVSQNPRHKITKRGQNVTFRCDPISEHNRLYWYRQTLGQGPEFLTYFQNEAQLEKSRLLSDRFSAERPKGSFSTLEIQRTEQGDSAMYLCASSPPRLAGRASQFFGPGTRLTVL.